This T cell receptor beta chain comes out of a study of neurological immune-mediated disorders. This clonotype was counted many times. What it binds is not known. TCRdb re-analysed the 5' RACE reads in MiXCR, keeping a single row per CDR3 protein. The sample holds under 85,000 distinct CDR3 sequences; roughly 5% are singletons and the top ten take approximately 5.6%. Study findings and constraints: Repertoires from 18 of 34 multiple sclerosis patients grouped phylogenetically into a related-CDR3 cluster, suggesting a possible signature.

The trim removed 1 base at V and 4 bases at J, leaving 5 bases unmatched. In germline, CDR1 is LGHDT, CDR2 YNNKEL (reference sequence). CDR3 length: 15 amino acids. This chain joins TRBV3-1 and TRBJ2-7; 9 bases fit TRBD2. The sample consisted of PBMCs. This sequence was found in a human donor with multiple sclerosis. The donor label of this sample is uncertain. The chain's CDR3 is CASSQGLAVVYEQYF. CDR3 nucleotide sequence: TGTGCCAGCAGCCAAGGACTAGCGGTAGTTTACGAGCAGTACTTC.